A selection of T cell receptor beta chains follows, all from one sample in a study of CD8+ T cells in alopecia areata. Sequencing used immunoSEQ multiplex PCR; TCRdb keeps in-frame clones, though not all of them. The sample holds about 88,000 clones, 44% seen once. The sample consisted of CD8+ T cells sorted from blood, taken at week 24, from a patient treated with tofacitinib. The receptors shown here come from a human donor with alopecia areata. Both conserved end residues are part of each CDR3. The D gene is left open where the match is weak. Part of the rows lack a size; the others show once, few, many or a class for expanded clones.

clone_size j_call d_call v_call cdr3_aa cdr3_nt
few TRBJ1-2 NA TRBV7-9 CASSSTGNGYTF TGTGCCAGCAGCTCCACAGGGAATGGCTACACCTTC
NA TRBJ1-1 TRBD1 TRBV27 CASSNDRGGNTEAFF TGTGCCAGCAGTAACGACAGGGGAGGGAACACTGAAGCTTTCTTT
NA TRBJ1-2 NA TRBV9 CASSALGGYTF TGTGCCAGCAGCGCTCTTGGGGGCTACACCTTC
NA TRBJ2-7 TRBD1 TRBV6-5 CASSYSETGEEQYF TGTGCCAGCAGTTACTCGGAGACAGGGGAAGAGCAGTACTTC
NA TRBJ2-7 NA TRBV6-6 CASSPPAGETYEQYF TGTGCCAGCAGTCCGCCTGCAGGGGAAACCTACGAGCAGTACTTC
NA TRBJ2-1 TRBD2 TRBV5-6 CASSLLAGRNEQFF TGTGCCAGCAGCCTACTAGCGGGAAGAAATGAGCAGTTCTTC
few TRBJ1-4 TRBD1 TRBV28 CASSPLDRGSISGIEKLFF TGTGCCAGCAGTCCCTTGGACAGGGGTTCTATCTCCGGGATCGAGAAACTGTTTTTT
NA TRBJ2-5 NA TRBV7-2 CASSLVAGARGETQYF TGTGCCAGCAGCTTAGTGGCAGGGGCGCGGGGGGAGACCCAGTACTTC
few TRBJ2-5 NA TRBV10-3 CAISDGKGQETQYF TGTGCCATCAGTGACGGAAAGGGTCAAGAGACCCAGTACTTC
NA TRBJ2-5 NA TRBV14 CASSPPSQETQYF TGTGCCAGCAGCCCCCCGAGCCAAGAGACCCAGTACTTC
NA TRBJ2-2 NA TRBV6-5 CASTPTPLRGELFF TGTGCCAGCACCCCGACCCCCCTAAGGGGGGAGCTGTTTTTT
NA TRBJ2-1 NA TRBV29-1 CSVALSNYNEQFF TGCAGCGTAGCGCTCTCTAATTACAATGAGCAGTTCTTC
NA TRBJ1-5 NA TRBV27 CASSFSGYQPQHF TGTGCCAGCAGTTTTTCGGGATATCAGCCCCAGCATTTT
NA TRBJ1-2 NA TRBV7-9 CASSPQTDYGYTF TGTGCCAGCAGCCCCCAAACTGACTATGGCTACACCTTC
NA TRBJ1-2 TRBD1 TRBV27 CASSLRTGHIYGYTF TGTGCCAGCAGTTTAAGGACAGGGCATATCTATGGCTACACCTTC
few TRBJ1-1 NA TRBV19 CASQDSNTEAFF TGTGCCAGCCAGGACAGTAACACTGAAGCTTTCTTT
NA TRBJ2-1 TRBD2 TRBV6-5 CASSLAGMGGNEQFF TGTGCCAGCAGCTTAGCGGGAATGGGGGGCAATGAGCAGTTCTTC
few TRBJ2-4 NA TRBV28 CASRSRGAGNIQYF TGTGCCAGCAGGAGCCGGGGGGCGGGAAACATTCAGTACTTC
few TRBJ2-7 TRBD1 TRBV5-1 CASSAGTGAYEQYF TGCGCCAGCAGCGCCGGGACAGGGGCATACGAGCAGTACTTC
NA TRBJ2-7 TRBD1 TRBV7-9 CASSATTGGDSYEQYF TGTGCCAGCAGCGCCACGACAGGGGGGGATTCTTACGAGCAGTACTTC
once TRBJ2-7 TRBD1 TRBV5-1 CASSWSGGEQYF TGCGCCAGCAGCTGGTCAGGGGGCGAGCAGTACTTC
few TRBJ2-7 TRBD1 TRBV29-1 CSVARRDRAGDEQYF TGCAGCGTCGCGAGGAGGGACAGGGCAGGAGACGAGCAGTACTTC
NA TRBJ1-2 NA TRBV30 CAWSLADFYGYTF TGTGCCTGGAGTCTCGCGGATTTCTATGGCTACACCTTC
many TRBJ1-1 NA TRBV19 CASRVGTEAFF TGTGCCAGTAGGGTTGGAACTGAAGCTTTCTTT
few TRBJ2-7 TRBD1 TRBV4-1 CASSQDRMTGQYEQYF TGCGCCAGCAGCCAAGATAGGATGACAGGGCAATACGAGCAGTACTTC
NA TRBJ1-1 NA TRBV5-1 CASSWTAPNTEAFF TGCGCCAGCAGCTGGACAGCACCGAACACTGAAGCTTTCTTT
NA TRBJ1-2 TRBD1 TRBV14 CASSQVTGGLNGYTF TGTGCCAGCAGCCAAGTTACAGGGGGCTTGAATGGCTACACCTTC
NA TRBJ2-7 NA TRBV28 CASSLGTFSYEQYF TGTGCCAGCAGTTTAGGGACTTTTTCCTACGAGCAGTACTTC
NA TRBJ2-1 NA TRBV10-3 CAIDDNEQFF TGTGCCATCGATGACAATGAGCAGTTCTTC
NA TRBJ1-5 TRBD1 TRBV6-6 CASSYAAGGLQPQHF TGTGCCAGCAGTTACGCAGCAGGGGGTTTGCAGCCCCAGCATTTT
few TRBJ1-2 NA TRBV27 CASSSLLGGASYGYTF TGTGCCAGCAGTTCCCTATTAGGGGGTGCCTCATATGGCTACACCTTC
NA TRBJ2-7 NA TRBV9 CASSVAGAPGNEQYF TGTGCCAGCAGCGTAGCAGGAGCGCCGGGGAACGAGCAGTACTTC
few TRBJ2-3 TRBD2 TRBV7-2 CASSLPEAGRGDTQYF TGTGCCAGCAGTCTCCCCGAAGCCGGGAGGGGAGATACGCAGTATTTT
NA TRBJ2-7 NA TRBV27 CASSLSPSPYEQYF TGTGCCAGCAGTTTAAGCCCGTCCCCATACGAGCAGTACTTC
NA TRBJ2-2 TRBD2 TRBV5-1 CASSPLLAGGITGELFF TGCGCCAGCAGCCCACTGCTAGCGGGAGGTATCACCGGGGAGCTGTTTTTT
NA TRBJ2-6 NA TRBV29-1 CSVEDTVSGANVLTF TGCAGCGTTGAGGACACAGTCTCTGGGGCCAACGTCCTGACTTTC
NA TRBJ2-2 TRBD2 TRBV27 CASSSLGGSLGELFF TGTGCCAGCAGTTCCCTAGGCGGGAGCCTCGGGGAGCTGTTTTTT
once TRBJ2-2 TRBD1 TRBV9 CASSVEGQGTGELFF TGTGCCAGCAGCGTAGAGGGACAGGGAACCGGGGAGCTGTTTTTT
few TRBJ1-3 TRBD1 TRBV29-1 CSVAGTGVGNTIYF TGCAGCGTTGCAGGGACAGGGGTTGGAAACACCATATATTTT
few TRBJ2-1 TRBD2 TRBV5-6 CASTAGGPHNEQFF TGTGCCAGCACAGCGGGAGGGCCCCACAATGAGCAGTTCTTC
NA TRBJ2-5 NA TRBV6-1 CASSEIEGDYRQETQYF TGTGCCAGCAGTGAAATAGAGGGGGACTACAGACAAGAGACCCAGTACTTC
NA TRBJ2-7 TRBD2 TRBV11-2 CASSLGTSGTYEQYF TGTGCCAGCAGCTTAGGGACTAGCGGAACCTACGAGCAGTACTTC
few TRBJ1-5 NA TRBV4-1 CASSQGVRNQPQHF TGCGCCAGCAGCCAGGGGGTTAGAAATCAGCCCCAGCATTTT
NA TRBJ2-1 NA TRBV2 CASREYSTVLSYNEQFF TGTGCCAGCAGGGAATACTCGACAGTGCTTTCCTACAATGAGCAGTTCTTC
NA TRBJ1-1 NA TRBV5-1 CASSLDGRENTEAFF TGCGCCAGCAGCTTGGACGGCAGAGAGAACACTGAAGCTTTCTTT
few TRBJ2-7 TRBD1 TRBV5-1 CASSLDTGTVPRDEQYF TGCGCCAGCAGCTTGGATACCGGGACAGTCCCCCGGGACGAGCAGTACTTC